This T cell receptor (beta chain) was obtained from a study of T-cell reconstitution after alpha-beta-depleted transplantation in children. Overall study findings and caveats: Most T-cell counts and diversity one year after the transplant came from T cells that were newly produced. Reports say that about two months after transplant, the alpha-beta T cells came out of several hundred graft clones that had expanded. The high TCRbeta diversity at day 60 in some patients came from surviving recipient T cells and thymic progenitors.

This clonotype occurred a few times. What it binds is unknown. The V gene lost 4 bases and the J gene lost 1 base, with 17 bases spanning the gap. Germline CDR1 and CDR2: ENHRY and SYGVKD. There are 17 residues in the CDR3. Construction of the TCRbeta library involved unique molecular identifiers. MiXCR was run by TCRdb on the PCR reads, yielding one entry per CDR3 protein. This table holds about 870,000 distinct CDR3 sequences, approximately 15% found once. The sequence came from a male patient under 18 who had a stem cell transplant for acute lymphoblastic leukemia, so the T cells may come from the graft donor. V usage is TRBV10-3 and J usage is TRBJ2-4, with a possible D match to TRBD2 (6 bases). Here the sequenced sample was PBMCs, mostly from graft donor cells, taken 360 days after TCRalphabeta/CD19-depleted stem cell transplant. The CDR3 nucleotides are TGTGCCATCAGTGTTGGAGGGGCAATTGGGGCCAAAAACATTCAGTACTTC. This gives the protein CAISVGGAIGAKNIQYF.